This is a list of T cell receptor beta chains from one sample in a study of blood T cells in healthy people across ages. MiXCR was run by TCRdb on the 5' RACE reads, yielding one entry per CDR3 protein. The table includes 1.6 million or so distinct CDR3 sequences, 34% detected once. The sample taken for sequencing was blood. These receptors were collected from a young woman in good health. The CDR3 runs from the conserved cysteine through the conserved F or W. The D gene is left open where the match is weak. Not all rows give a size; the values are once, few, many and, for expanded clones, a class.

J	D	V	size	DNA	CDR3
TRBJ2-1	.	TRBV7-2	.	TGTGCCAGCAGCTTAGTTGGCACCACGGGCTACAATGAGCAGTTCTTC	CASSLVGTTGYNEQFF
TRBJ2-5	.	TRBV7-9	many	TGTGCCAGCAGCTTAGTTCTACAGAGTCAAGAGACCCAGTACTTC	CASSLVLQSQETQYF
TRBJ1-2	.	TRBV20-1	.	TGCAGTGCTAGTGCCGGACAGACTGACTATGGCTACACCTTC	CSASAGQTDYGYTF
TRBJ2-3	.	TRBV5-6	.	TGTGCCAGCACCGGGACTATGAGGTCAGGGGCGCAGTATTTT	CASTGTMRSGAQYF
TRBJ2-7	.	TRBV4-1	.	TGCGCCAGCAGCCAACGCGGACGTTACGAGCAGTACTTC	CASSQRGRYEQYF
TRBJ2-3	.	TRBV28	.	TGTGCCAGCAGCCTCGGAAAGCGGGGCACAGATACGCAGTATTTT	CASSLGKRGTDTQYF
TRBJ2-1	.	TRBV5-5	.	TGTGCCAGCAGCTCGACTTCCCATGAGCAGTTCTTC	CASSSTSHEQFF
TRBJ1-2	.	TRBV7-9	.	TGTGCCAGCAGCCCAGGAAGTGCCCCTGGTGGCTACACCTTC	CASSPGSAPGGYTF
TRBJ1-1	.	TRBV4-1	.	TGCGCCACACAGGGAAACATGAACACTGAAGCTTTCTTT	CATQGNMNTEAFF
TRBJ2-7	.	TRBV20-1	few	TGCAGTGCTAGAGACCCGGGACAATCAACCTACGAGCAGTACTTC	CSARDPGQSTYEQYF
TRBJ2-5	.	TRBV7-9	few	TGTGCCAGCAGCTCGGGACCAGGGTCCGGAGAGACCCAGTACTTC	CASSSGPGSGETQYF
TRBJ2-7	.	TRBV25-1	few	TGTGCCAGCAGTGAACAGGGAAAATCCTACGAGCAGTACTTC	CASSEQGKSYEQYF
TRBJ2-7	.	TRBV5-1	many	TGCGCCAGCAGTCGGACACAGGGGAGGTCCTACGAGCAGTACTTC	CASSRTQGRSYEQYF
TRBJ2-1	.	TRBV24-1	few	TGTGCCACCAGTGACTATGGCCGGGGACAAAAGGAGCAGTTCTTC	CATSDYGRGQKEQFF
TRBJ2-7	TRBD1	TRBV11-1	.	TGTGCCAGCAGCAACTACGGACAGGGGAAGTTCTACGAGCAGTACTTC	CASSNYGQGKFYEQYF
TRBJ2-7	TRBD2	TRBV25-1	.	TGTGCCAGCAGTGGGACTAGCGGGAGACTAACCTACGAGCAGTACTTC	CASSGTSGRLTYEQYF
TRBJ2-1	.	TRBV6-2/TRBV6-3	.	TGTGCCAGCAGTTCCGGGACCCCTGCACACAATGAGCGGTTCTTC	CASSSGTPAHNERFF
TRBJ2-3	TRBD2	TRBV7-9	.	TGTGCCAGCAGCTTTAGGGCGGGAGACGGAGATACGCAGTATTTT	CASSFRAGDGDTQYF
TRBJ1-1	.	TRBV20-1	.	TGCAGTGCTAGAGAGGGGCATTTCCCCTCCCAAGCTTTCTTT	CSAREGHFPSQAFF
TRBJ2-1	.	TRBV6-2/TRBV6-3	few	TGTGCCAGCAGTTACACCGGGCCATACTCCTACAATGAGCAGTTCTTC	CASSYTGPYSYNEQFF
TRBJ1-4	TRBD1	TRBV7-2	.	TGTGCCAGCAGCCCAAGGACAGGGCGGAATGAAAAACGGTTTTTT	CASSPRTGRNEKRFF
TRBJ2-2	TRBD1	TRBV7-9	.	TGTGCCAGCAGTACCGACAGGGGGCGTGCCGGGGAGCTGTTTTTT	CASSTDRGRAGELFF
TRBJ1-1	.	TRBV30	.	TGTGCCTGGAGAAGGGCCTCAGGGGCTGAAGCTTTCTTT	CAWRRASGAEAFF
TRBJ2-1	TRBD2	TRBV6-5	many	TGTGCCAGCAGTTACTCTGGCGGGAGCTCCTACAATGAGCAGTTCTTC	CASSYSGGSSYNEQFF
TRBJ2-1	.	TRBV29-1	.	TGCAGCGGGCCAGGGGGGGGGCCTTCGAGTGAGCAGTTCTTC	CSGPGGGPSSEQFF
TRBJ2-1	TRBD2	TRBV7-2	few	TGTGCCAGCAGCTCTATCGGCGGGACTAGCTACAATGAGCAGTTCTTC	CASSSIGGTSYNEQFF
TRBJ2-1	TRBD1	TRBV5-1	.	TGCGCCAGCAGCACCGAGGGGGCTGATAAGCAGTTCTTC	CASSTEGADKQFF
TRBJ2-5	TRBD2	TRBV20-1	few	TGCAGTGCTAGAAATGCGGGAGGAGGAGAGACCCAGTACTTC	CSARNAGGGETQYF
TRBJ2-1	.	TRBV29-1	many	TGCAGCGTTGGTATTAGTCGGGGGTCCTGGTTCAATGAGCAGTTCTTC	CSVGISRGSWFNEQFF
TRBJ2-3	.	TRBV29-1	.	TGCAGCGTTGCCCCCGTCTGGGTGGATACGCAGTATTTT	CSVAPVWVDTQYF